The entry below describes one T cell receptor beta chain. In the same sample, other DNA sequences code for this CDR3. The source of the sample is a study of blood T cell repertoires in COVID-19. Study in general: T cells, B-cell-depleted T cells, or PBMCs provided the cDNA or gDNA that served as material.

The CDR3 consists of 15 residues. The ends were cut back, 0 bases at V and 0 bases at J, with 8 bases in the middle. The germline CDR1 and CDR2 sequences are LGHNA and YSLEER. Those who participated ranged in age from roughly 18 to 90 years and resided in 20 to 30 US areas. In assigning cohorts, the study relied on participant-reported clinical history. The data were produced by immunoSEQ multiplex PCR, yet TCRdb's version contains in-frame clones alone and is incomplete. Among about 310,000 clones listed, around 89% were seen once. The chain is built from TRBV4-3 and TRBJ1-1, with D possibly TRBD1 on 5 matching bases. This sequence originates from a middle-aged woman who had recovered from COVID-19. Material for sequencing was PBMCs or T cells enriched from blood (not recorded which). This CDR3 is CASSQEAGLNTEAFF. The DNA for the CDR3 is TGCGCCAGCAGCCAAGAGGCAGGGTTGAACACTGAAGCTTTCTTT.